The source of this T cell receptor (beta chain) is a study of T cells after yellow fever vaccination. The wider study: Fractions containing few cells were prepared with SMART-Seq v4 Ultra Low Input. The study, taken as a whole, reports: The study re-detected most primary-vaccination clones after the booster (about 95% CD4, approximately 88% CD8).

The V gene end was trimmed by 7 bases and the J gene end by 3 bases; junction bases not matched to a gene: 16. This CDR3 region has 17 residues. Germline CDR1 reads SGHRS; CDR2 reads YFSETQ. TCRdb used MiXCR to reprocess the 5' RACE reads, holding one entry per CDR3 protein. The sample lists approximately 180,000 distinct CDR3 sequences; 5.5% to 8% were seen once. Comments on this clonotype: Its antigen is not identified.

This sequence originates from a man aged 18-30 years who received the YFV17D yellow fever vaccine. The material was CD4+ T cells sorted from PBMCs, obtained on the day of the first yellow fever vaccination. The chain has TRBV5-1 and TRBJ1-5; 7 bases align to TRBD1. CDR3 sequence reads: CASGDLPGQTYNQPQHF. CDR3 nucleotide sequence: TGCGCCAGCGGCGACCTTCCGGGACAGACTTACAATCAGCCCCAGCATTTT.